These T cell receptor beta chains were read from a single sample in a study of radiation and T cells in renal cell carcinoma. Assay: immunoSEQ multiplex PCR; the TCRdb copy retains only in-frame clones and omits some. The sample has about 18,000 clones, less than 65% seen once. The sequences come from tumor tissue, collected from a patient whose treatment included radiotherapy and nephrectomy. The receptors here all came from a man aged 45-65 years with renal cell carcinoma. CDR3s include the opening cysteine and the closing phenylalanine or tryptophan.

v_call: TRBV14; j_call: TRBJ2-5; cdr3_aa: CASSQFTGTRQETQYF
v_call: TRBV7-2; j_call: TRBJ2-7; cdr3_aa: CASSYPGWEQYF
v_call: TRBV14; j_call: TRBJ2-7; cdr3_aa: CASGETSYEQYF
v_call: TRBV5-1; j_call: TRBJ2-5; cdr3_aa: CASSLAGTLEETQYF
v_call: TRBV18; j_call: TRBJ2-3; cdr3_aa: CASSGQEGSTDTQYF
v_call: TRBV2; j_call: TRBJ2-2; cdr3_aa: CASSGQGAPFGELFF
v_call: TRBV5-4; j_call: TRBJ1-5; cdr3_aa: CASSLGRGEGQPQHF
v_call: TRBV19; j_call: TRBJ2-5; cdr3_aa: CASSSTETQYF
v_call: TRBV28; j_call: TRBJ2-1; cdr3_aa: CASSLTGPYNEQFF
v_call: TRBV4-3; j_call: TRBJ2-7; cdr3_aa: CASSQVGAGGGEQYF
v_call: TRBV7-2; j_call: TRBJ2-3; cdr3_aa: CASSFSATAIIRTDTQYF
v_call: TRBV6-5; j_call: TRBJ1-2; cdr3_aa: CASSSDRAPYGYTF
v_call: TRBV7-9; j_call: TRBJ1-2; cdr3_aa: CASSFRGRVDGYTF
v_call: TRBV7-3; j_call: TRBJ2-1; cdr3_aa: CASSPAAAGGFGEQFF
v_call: TRBV7-2; j_call: TRBJ1-5; cdr3_aa: CASSLDTGAGQPQHF
v_call: TRBV30; j_call: TRBJ2-3; cdr3_aa: CAWSVGGPGGDTQYF
v_call: TRBV30; j_call: TRBJ2-7; cdr3_aa: CAWSVGPSGSYEQYF
v_call: TRBV10-3; j_call: TRBJ2-1; cdr3_aa: CAISEGLAGVNEQFF
v_call: TRBV6-5; j_call: TRBJ2-5; cdr3_aa: CASSLPGQLETQYF
v_call: TRBV7-3; j_call: TRBJ2-3; cdr3_aa: CASSQGDTQYF
v_call: TRBV1; j_call: TRBJ2-1; cdr3_aa: CTSPGTSGRAPYNEQFF
v_call: TRBV9; j_call: TRBJ2-5; cdr3_aa: CASSHGQGQETQYF
v_call: TRBV2; j_call: TRBJ1-1; cdr3_aa: CASLPGGWVTEAFF
v_call: TRBV10-1; j_call: TRBJ1-3; cdr3_aa: CASSPSGNTIYF
v_call: TRBV6-1; j_call: TRBJ1-2; cdr3_aa: CASSEAVRGYTF
v_call: TRBV5-6; j_call: TRBJ2-2; cdr3_aa: CASRSGLGRSGELFF
v_call: TRBV5-4; j_call: TRBJ2-1; cdr3_aa: CASSGDANYNEQFF